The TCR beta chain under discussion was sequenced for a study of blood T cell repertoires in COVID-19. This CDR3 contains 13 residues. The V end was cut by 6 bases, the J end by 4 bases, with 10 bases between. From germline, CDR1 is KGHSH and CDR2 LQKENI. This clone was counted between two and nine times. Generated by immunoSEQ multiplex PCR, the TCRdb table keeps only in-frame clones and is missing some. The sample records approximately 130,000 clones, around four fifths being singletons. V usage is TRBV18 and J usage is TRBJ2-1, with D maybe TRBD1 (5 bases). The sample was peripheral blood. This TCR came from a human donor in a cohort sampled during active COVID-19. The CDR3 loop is CASSEGVYNEQFF. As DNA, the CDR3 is TGTGCCAGCTCGGAAGGGGTTTACAATGAGCAGTTCTTC.